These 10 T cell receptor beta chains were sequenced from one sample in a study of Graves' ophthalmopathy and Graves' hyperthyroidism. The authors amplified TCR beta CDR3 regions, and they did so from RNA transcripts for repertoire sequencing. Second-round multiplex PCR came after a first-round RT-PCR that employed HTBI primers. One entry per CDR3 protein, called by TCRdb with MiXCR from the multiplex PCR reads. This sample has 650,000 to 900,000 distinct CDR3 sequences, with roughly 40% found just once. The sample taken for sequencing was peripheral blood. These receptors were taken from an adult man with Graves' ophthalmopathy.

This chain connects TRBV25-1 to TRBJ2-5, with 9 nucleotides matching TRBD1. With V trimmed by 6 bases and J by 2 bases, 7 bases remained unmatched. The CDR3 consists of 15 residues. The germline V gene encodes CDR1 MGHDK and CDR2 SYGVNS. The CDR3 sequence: CASSKAGTGQETQYF. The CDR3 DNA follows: TGTGCCAGCAGCAAGGCTGGGACAGGGCAAGAGACCCAGTACTTC.

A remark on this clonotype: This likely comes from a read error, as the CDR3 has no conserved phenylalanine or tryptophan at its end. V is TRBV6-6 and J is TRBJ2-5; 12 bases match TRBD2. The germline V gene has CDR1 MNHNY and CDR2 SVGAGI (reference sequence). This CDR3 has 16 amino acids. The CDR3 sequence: CASSGETSGSQVTQYV. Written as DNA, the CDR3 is TGTGCCAGCAGTGGCGAGACTAGCGGGAGTCAAGTGACCCAGTACGTC.

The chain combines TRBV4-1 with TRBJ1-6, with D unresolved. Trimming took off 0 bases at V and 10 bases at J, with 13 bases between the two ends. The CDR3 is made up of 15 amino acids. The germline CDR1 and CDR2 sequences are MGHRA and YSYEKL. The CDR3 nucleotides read TGCGCCAGCAGCCAAGAGGTTGTAGGTAACTCACCCCTCCACTTT. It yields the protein CASSQEVVGNSPLHF.

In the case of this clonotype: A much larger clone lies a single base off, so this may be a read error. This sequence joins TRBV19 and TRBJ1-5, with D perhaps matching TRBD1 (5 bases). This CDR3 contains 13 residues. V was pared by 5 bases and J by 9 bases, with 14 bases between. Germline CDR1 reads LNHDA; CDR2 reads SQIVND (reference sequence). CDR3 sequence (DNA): TGTGCCAGTAGTTTGACAGCTTATCGGCCCCAGCATTTT. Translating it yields CASSLTAYRPQHF. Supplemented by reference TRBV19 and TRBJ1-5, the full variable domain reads DGGITQSPKYLFRKEGQNVTLSCEQNLNHDAMYWYRQDPGQGLRLIYYSQIVNDFQKGDIAEGYSVSREKKESFPLTVTSAQKNPTAFYLCASSLTAYRPQHFGDGTRLSIL.

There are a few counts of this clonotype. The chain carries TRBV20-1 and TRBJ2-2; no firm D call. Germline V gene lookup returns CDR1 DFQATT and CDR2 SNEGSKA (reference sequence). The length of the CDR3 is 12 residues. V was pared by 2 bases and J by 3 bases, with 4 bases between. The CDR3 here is CSARYHTGELFF. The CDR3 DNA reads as TGCAGTGCTAGATACCACACCGGGGAGCTGTTTTTT.

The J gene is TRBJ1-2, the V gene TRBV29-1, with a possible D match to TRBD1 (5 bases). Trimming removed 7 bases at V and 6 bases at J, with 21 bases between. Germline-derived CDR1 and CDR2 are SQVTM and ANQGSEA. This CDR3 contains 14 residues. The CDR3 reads CSGLPAGTKDGYTF. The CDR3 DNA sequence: TGCAGCGGACTTCCTGCAGGGACGAAGGATGGCTACACCTTC.

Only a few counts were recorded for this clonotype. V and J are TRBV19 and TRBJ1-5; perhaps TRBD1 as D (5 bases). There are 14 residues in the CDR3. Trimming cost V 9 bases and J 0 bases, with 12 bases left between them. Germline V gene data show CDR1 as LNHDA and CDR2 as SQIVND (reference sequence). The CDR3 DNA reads TGTGCCAGCGTTGACAGCCATAGCAATCAGCCCCAGCATTTT. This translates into CASVDSHSNQPQHF. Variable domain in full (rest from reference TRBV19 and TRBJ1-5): DGGITQSPKYLFRKEGQNVTLSCEQNLNHDAMYWYRQDPGQGLRLIYYSQIVNDFQKGDIAEGYSVSREKKESFPLTVTSAQKNPTAFYLCASVDSHSNQPQHFGDGTRLSIL.

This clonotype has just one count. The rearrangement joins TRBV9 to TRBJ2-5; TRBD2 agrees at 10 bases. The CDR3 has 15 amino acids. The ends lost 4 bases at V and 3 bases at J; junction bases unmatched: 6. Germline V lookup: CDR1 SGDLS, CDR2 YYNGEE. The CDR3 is CASSPAGGLEETQYF. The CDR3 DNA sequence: TGTGCCAGCAGCCCAGCGGGGGGGCTAGAAGAGACCCAGTACTTC.

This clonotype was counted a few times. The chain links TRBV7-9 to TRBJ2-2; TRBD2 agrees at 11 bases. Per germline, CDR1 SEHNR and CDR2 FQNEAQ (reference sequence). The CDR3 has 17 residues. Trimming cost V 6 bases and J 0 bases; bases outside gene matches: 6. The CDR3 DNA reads TGTGCCAGCAGTCGGGCTAGCGGGGGGCCGAACACCGGGGAGCTGTTTTTT. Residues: CASSRASGGPNTGELFF.

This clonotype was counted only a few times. CDR3 residues: CSVSGGQETQYF. For the CDR3, the DNA is TGCAGTGTGAGCGGGGGACAAGAGACCCAGTACTTC. The chain couples TRBV29-1 to TRBJ2-5, with 8 bases matching TRBD2. This CDR3 spans 12 amino acids. Germline assignment: CDR1 SQVTM and CDR2 ANQGSEA.